These T cell receptor beta chains were read from a single sample in a study of blood T cells in healthy people across ages. TCRdb itself ran the 5' RACE reads through MiXCR, one entry per CDR3 protein. The data contain around 650,000 distinct CDR3 sequences, about 34% of them singletons. Sequences were obtained from blood. Receptors originate from a woman older than 75 in good health. Both conserved end residues are trimmed from each CDR3. A D gene is named only where the DNA matches it firmly.

ASSSGVLESGELF	TRBV13	TRBJ2-2	13	.
ATSPGLAGQETQY	TRBV9	TRBJ2-5	13	TRBD2
ASSIRQGLLPTEQY	TRBV6-2/TRBV6-3	TRBJ2-7	14	TRBD1
SARAHPGTGDYEQY	TRBV20-1	TRBJ2-7	14	TRBD1
ASSPSWDRGYEQY	TRBV11-1	TRBJ2-7	13	TRBD1
SVNGLPGAGTDTQY	TRBV29-1	TRBJ2-3	14	.
SARDNPSTQY	TRBV20-1	TRBJ2-5	10	.
ASRPDGPSSYEQY	TRBV7-2	TRBJ2-7	13	.
SARDGGRVDGYT	TRBV20-1	TRBJ1-2	12	.
ASSYLPSGTDTDTQY	TRBV6-5	TRBJ2-3	15	TRBD2
ASSPLGVGDGEQF	TRBV14	TRBJ2-1	13	.
ASSQDRLGVAEAF	TRBV4-2	TRBJ1-1	13	.
ASSQDRGQGGGEQY	TRBV4-3	TRBJ2-7	14	TRBD1
SARQDYYGYT	TRBV29-1	TRBJ1-2	10	.
ASSDGTTNYGYT	TRBV7-3	TRBJ1-2	12	.
AISESGQSYEQY	TRBV10-3	TRBJ2-7	12	.
ASSLSPVPGTEAF	TRBV5-5	TRBJ1-1	13	.
ASSYQGAQETQY	TRBV6-5	TRBJ2-5	12	TRBD1
SASLRTGANYGYT	TRBV20-1	TRBJ1-2	13	TRBD1